This entry concerns a single T cell receptor (beta chain). This CDR3 contains 15 residues. Deletions cut 6 bases from V and 2 bases from J, with 16 bases between. Per germline, CDR1 LGHDT and CDR2 YNNKEL (reference sequence). This record comes from a study of blood T cell repertoires in COVID-19. Overall study: The United States, Italy and Spain provided the acute and convalescent COVID-19 samples.

Assay: immunoSEQ multiplex PCR; the TCRdb copy retains only in-frame clones and omits some. The sample includes roughly 87,000 clones, approximately 83% of them seen just once. Specimen: peripheral blood. This TCR came from a woman in her seventies with acute or convalescent COVID-19. V usage is TRBV3-1 (or the pseudogene TRBV3-2) and J usage is TRBJ2-5, with D perhaps matching TRBD2 (5 bases). The DNA for the CDR3 is TGTGCCAGCAGTCCAAGATTTCCGGGACAAGAGACCCAGTACTTC. It is translated as CASSPRFPGQETQYF.